A single sample is the source of the 2 T cell receptor beta chains below, sequenced in a study of T cells in Graves' hyperthyroidism and ophthalmopathy. Amplification targeted TCR beta CDR3 regions from RNA transcripts. HTBI primers were the set used in a first-round RT-PCR of the TCR CDR3. MiXCR, applied by TCRdb to the multiplex PCR reads, yields one record per CDR3 protein. The sample lists some 440,000 distinct CDR3 sequences, more than 15% occurring once. The sequenced sample consisted of blood. The source of these receptors is a woman aged 18-30 years with Graves' hyperthyroidism.

The V gene is TRBV18, the J gene TRBJ2-1; D ambiguous. Trimming shortened V by 7 bases and J by 0 bases, and 7 bases separated the two germline ends. There are 13 residues in the CDR3. In germline, CDR1 is KGHSH, CDR2 LQKENI. The CDR3, as DNA: TGTGCCAGCTTCCATATCTCCTACAATGAGCAGTTCTTC. This translates into CASFHISYNEQFF.

This clonotype showed up many times. V and J are TRBV12-3 or TRBV12-4 and TRBJ2-7; no reliable D call. V lost 0 bases to trimming and J lost 4 bases, with 10 bases between them. The CDR3 is made up of 14 amino acids. The CDR3 sequence: CASSLAASAYEQYF. DNA for the CDR3: TGTGCCAGCAGTTTAGCCGCCAGCGCTTACGAGCAGTACTTC.